The 8 T cell receptor beta chains listed next were all sequenced from one sample in a study of T cells in Graves' hyperthyroidism and ophthalmopathy. Amplified TCR beta CDR3 regions derived from RNA transcripts. HTBI primers drove first-round RT-PCR of the TCR CDR3. TCRdb re-called the multiplex PCR reads through MiXCR, storing one row per CDR3 protein. Of about 380,000 distinct CDR3 sequences in the sample, less than 20% are singletons; the top ten hold 35% to 45%. What was sequenced was blood. The receptors come from a man between 18 and 35 years old with Graves' ophthalmopathy.

On this clonotype itself: This may come from a read error, since a much larger clone is one base off. This rearrangement joins TRBV12-3 or TRBV12-4 to TRBJ2-7; TRBD1 agrees at 7 bases. J was trimmed by 6 bases and V by 6 bases; bases with no gene match: 8. This CDR3 is 13 amino acids long. The CDR3 protein is CASRETGVREQYF. CDR3 coding DNA: TGTGCCAGCAGGGAAACAGGGGTTCGCGAGCAGTACTTC.

In its sample, this clonotype was seen many times. The chain combines TRBV15 with TRBJ2-3, with D perhaps matching TRBD1 (7 bases). Germline V gives CDR1 LNHNV, CDR2 YYDKDF (reference sequence). The CDR3 is 17 residues long. Trimming removed 2 bases at V and 2 bases at J, with 17 bases between. CDR3 sequence (DNA): TGTGCCACCAGCAGATCTCAGGGGGGCGGAATCACAGATACGCAGTATTTT. This sequence encodes CATSRSQGGGITDTQYF.

As for this clonotype: A read error may explain this, as a much larger clone is one base away. The chain uses TRBV3-1 and TRBJ1-2; weak D call: TRBD1 (5 bases). The germline V gene has CDR1 LGHDT and CDR2 YNNKEL (reference sequence). The CDR3 sequence is 16 residues long. Trimming removed 2 bases from V and 0 bases from J, with 13 bases in between. The CDR3 is CASSQTGGKANYGYTF. The CDR3, as DNA: TGTGCCAGCAGCCAAACAGGAGGGAAAGCTAACTATGGCTACACCTTC.

Many counts were recorded for this clonotype. A read error is possible here, since a much larger clone lies one base away. The genes are TRBV7-3 and TRBJ1-1; D gene ambiguous. CDR3 size: 13 residues. The germline CDR1 and CDR2 sequences are SGHTA and FQGTGA. V was pared by 2 bases and J by 1 base, with 5 bases between. The CDR3 sequence: CASSLEPNTEAFF. In DNA form, the CDR3 reads TGTGCCAGCAGCTTAGAGCCGAACACTGAAGCTTTCTTT. Full variable domain (outside the CDR3, taken from reference TRBV7-3 and TRBJ1-1): GAGVSQTPSNKVTEKGKYVELRCDPISGHTALYWYRQSLGQGPEFLIYFQGTGAADDSGLPNDRFFAVRPEGSVSTLKIQRTERGDSAVYLCASSLEPNTEAFFGQGTRLTVV.

In its sample, this clonotype is medium-sized. This chain joins TRBV3-1 and TRBJ2-3; unclear D gene. Germline CDR1 reads LGHDT; CDR2 reads YNNKEL (reference sequence). The CDR3 length is 12 residues. V lost 6 bases and J 1 base, leaving 5 bases between the germline ends. CDR3 loop: CASSPGTDTQYF. Here the CDR3 DNA reads TGTGCCAGCAGTCCGGGCACAGATACGCAGTATTTT.

V and J are TRBV4-1 and TRBJ1-5, with 9 bases lining up with TRBD1. This CDR3 has 16 residues. Germline trimming cut 1 base from V and 5 bases from J; bases unmatched to any gene: 6. Germline V lookup: CDR1 MGHRA, CDR2 YSYEKL. The CDR3 DNA reads TGCGCCAGCAGCCAAGGCACAGGGGGCAGCCATCAGCCCCAGCATTTT. Translating it yields CASSQGTGGSHQPQHF.

The V gene is TRBV6-1, the J gene TRBJ2-7; D not resolved. The CDR3 consists of 13 residues. Germline assignment: CDR1 MNHNS and CDR2 SASEGT. With 1 base removed from V and 1 base from J, the gap between germline ends came to 5 bases. CDR3: CASSEVRSYEQYF. DNA for the CDR3: TGTGCCAGCAGTGAAGTCAGATCCTACGAGCAGTACTTC.

The chain combines TRBV19 with TRBJ1-1; the match to TRBD1 covers 8 bases. V lost 6 bases to trimming and J lost 5 bases; unmatched junction nucleotides: 14. The CDR3 spans 16 residues. The germline gives CDR1 LNHDA, CDR2 SQIVND (reference sequence). CDR3 amino acids: CASRASTGAGGTEAFF. The CDR3, as DNA: TGTGCCAGTAGGGCGTCGACAGGGGCCGGCGGGACTGAAGCTTTCTTT.